These 2 T cell receptor beta chains share one sample of origin, sequenced in a study of blood T cell repertoires in COVID-19. Sequencing was performed with immunoSEQ multiplex PCR; in TCRdb, only in-frame clones are kept and a portion is missing. The sample records 110,000 to 150,000 clones, about 88% being singletons. Sequencing was carried out using peripheral blood. Source of these receptors: a man aged 50 to 59 with active or convalescent COVID-19.

The J gene is TRBJ2-5, the V gene TRBV4-3; TRBD1 agrees at 7 bases. Germline trimming cut 1 base from V and 1 base from J; bases unmatched to any gene: 3. The CDR3 is 15 amino acids. CDR1 and CDR2 from the germline V gene are LGHNA and YSLEER. The DNA for the CDR3 is TGCGCCAGCAGCCAAGGGACAGGCCTCCAAGAGACCCAGTACTTC. Encoded protein: CASSQGTGLQETQYF.

This clone was counted once. The chain employs TRBV18 and TRBJ2-1; a weak D match, TRBD1 (6 bases). With 1 base removed from V and 4 bases from J, the gap between germline ends came to 11 bases. Germline V gene lookup returns CDR1 KGHSH and CDR2 LQKENI. The CDR3 has 15 amino acids. The CDR3 loop reads CASSPQPGQYNEQFF. CDR3 DNA sequence: TGTGCCAGCTCACCACAACCGGGACAATACAATGAGCAGTTCTTC.